This TCR beta chain is drawn from a study of T cells in tuberculosis. Across the study: IGRA-negative adolescents, IGRA-positive adolescents with latent tuberculosis and adults with active tuberculosis formed this South African cohort.

Described time point: new active TB diagnosis, blood taken before or within 7 days of starting treatment. This CDR3 contains 15 residues. In germline, CDR1 is SGHRS, CDR2 YFSETQ. V was cut by 4 bases and J by 3 bases, with 15 bases left in between. Note on this clone: Its antigen is unknown.

Study findings and constraints: Selection depended on which cryopreserved specimens were available.

The assay was immunoSEQ multiplex PCR, and TCRdb's table has in-frame clones only and misses some. Of about 33,000 clones listed, around 90% were seen once; the top ten hold under 9%. Here the sequenced sample was PBMCs, taken at tuberculosis diagnosis. The chain carries TRBV5-1 and TRBJ2-3; weak D call: TRBD1 (6 bases). The receptor was isolated from an adult with tuberculosis. Some clones in this sample may be carry-over from other donors' samples. The CDR3 DNA sequence: TGCGCCAGCAGCCAAACCGCACAGGGTACAGATACGCAGTATTTT. Protein sequence: CASSQTAQGTDTQYF.